The 2 T cell receptor beta chains below were found in one sample sequenced in a study of patients and donors after allogeneic stem cell transplantation. TCRdb independently ran MiXCR on the RT-PCR reads; one entry per CDR3 protein. The sample has some 880,000 distinct CDR3 sequences, roughly 18% seen once. Sample: blood, either unsorted or a sorted T cell fraction (not recorded which). Source of these receptors: a human donor who was either an allogeneic HSCT recipient or a stem cell or donor lymphocyte infusion donor (not recorded which). It is not recorded whose cells these are; they may come from a transplant donor.

V and J are TRBV6-5 and TRBJ2-1; D is unclear. Trimming removed 2 bases from V and 7 bases from J, with 9 bases in between. This CDR3 spans 13 amino acids. Germline V gene sequence: CDR1 MNHEY, CDR2 SVGAGI. The CDR3 loop reads CASSYGLVNEQFF. DNA of the CDR3: TGTGCCAGCAGTTACGGCCTTGTGAATGAGCAGTTCTTC.

This clonotype was picked up a small number of times. The chain uses TRBV6-2 or TRBV6-3 and TRBJ2-3; D is ambiguous. The CDR3 totals 13 residues. Germline assignment: CDR1 MNHEY and CDR2 SVGEGT. V lost 6 bases and J lost 4, with 11 bases in between. The CDR3 DNA follows: TGTGCCAGCAGCCGCGGACGCCCAGATACGCAGTATTTT. Translation: CASSRGRPDTQYF.